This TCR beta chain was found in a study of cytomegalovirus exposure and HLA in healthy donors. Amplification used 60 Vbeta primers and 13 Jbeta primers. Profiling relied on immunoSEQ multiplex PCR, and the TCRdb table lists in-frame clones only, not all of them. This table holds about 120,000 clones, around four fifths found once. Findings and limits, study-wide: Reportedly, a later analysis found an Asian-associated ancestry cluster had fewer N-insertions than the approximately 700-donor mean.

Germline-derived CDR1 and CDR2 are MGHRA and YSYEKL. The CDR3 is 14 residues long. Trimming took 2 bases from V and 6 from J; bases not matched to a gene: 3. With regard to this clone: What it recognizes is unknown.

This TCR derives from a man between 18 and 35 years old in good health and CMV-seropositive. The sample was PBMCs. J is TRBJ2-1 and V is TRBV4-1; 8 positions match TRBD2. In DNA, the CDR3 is TGCGCCAGCAGCCAATCGGGGGGGCGCAATGAGCAGTTCTTC. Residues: CASSQSGGRNEQFF.